This T cell receptor beta chain was recorded in a study of control samples from healthy donors and cancer patients. CDR3 length: 15 amino acids. Germline values: CDR1 LGHNA, CDR2 YNFKEQ. Trimming pared 1 base from V and 1 base from J, leaving 7 bases between. Assay: immunoSEQ multiplex PCR; the TCRdb copy retains only in-frame clones and omits some. The data contain about 83,000 clones, 91% of them singletons. The V gene is TRBV4-2, the J gene TRBJ1-4; D not certain. The receptor's source is a man aged 45 to 65 in good health. Material for sequencing was blood. DNA of the CDR3: TGTGCCAGCAGCCAAGCGGGTGTAACTAATGAAAAACTGTTTTTT. Its protein is CASSQAGVTNEKLFF.